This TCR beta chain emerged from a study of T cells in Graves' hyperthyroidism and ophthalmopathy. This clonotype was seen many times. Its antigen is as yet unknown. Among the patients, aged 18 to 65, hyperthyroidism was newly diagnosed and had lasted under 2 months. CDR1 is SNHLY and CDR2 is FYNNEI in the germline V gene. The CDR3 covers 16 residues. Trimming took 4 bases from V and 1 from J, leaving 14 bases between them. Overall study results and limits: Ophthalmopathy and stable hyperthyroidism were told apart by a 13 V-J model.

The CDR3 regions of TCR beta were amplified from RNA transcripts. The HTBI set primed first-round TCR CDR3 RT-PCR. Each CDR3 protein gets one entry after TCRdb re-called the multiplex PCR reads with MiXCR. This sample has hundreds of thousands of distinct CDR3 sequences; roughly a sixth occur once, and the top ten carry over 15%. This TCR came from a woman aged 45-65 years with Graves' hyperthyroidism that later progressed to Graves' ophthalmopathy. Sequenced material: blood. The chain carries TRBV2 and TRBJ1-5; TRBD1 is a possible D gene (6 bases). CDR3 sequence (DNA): TGTGCCAGCAGTGCCGCGCAGGGGTGGAGCAATCAGCCCCAGCATTTT. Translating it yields CASSAAQGWSNQPQHF.